Presented here are 11 T cell receptor beta chains from one specimen sequenced in a study of shared clonotypes between healthy human individuals. Sequencing was performed with immunoSEQ multiplex PCR; in TCRdb, only in-frame clones are kept and a portion is missing. This sample has 2 million to 2.5 million clones; just under 95% occur once, and the top ten carry around 0.4%. The sequenced sample was naive CD4+ T cells from PBMCs. Subset: CD45RA+ positively selected. The receptors originated from a young man in good health. Some clones in this sample may be carry-over from other donors' samples.

This clone was seen a few times. The rearrangement joins TRBV5-1 to TRBJ1-1; 7 bases match TRBD1. V was pared by 1 base and J by 7 bases, with 7 bases of the junction left unmatched. The CDR3 covers 14 residues. Germline V lookup: CDR1 SGHRS, CDR2 YFSETQ. CDR3 amino acids: CASSLSGTVGEAFF. As DNA, the CDR3 is TGCGCCAGCAGCTTGAGTGGGACAGTGGGTGAAGCTTTCTTT.

J is TRBJ1-1 and V is TRBV6-5, with 10 bases fitting TRBD1. Germline V gene lookup returns CDR1 MNHEY and CDR2 SVGAGI. The V gene end was trimmed by 6 bases and the J gene end by 4 bases; junction bases not matched to a gene: 8. CDR3 size: 15 residues. The CDR3 DNA is TGTGCCAGCAGAGGGACAGGGGATTTGATCACTGAAGCTTTCTTT. Its protein is CASRGTGDLITEAFF.

In regard to this clone: Different DNA sequences within this sample yield the same CDR3. This chain connects TRBV18 to TRBJ2-7, with 9 bases lining up with TRBD1. Trimming at V came to 6 bases and at J to 2 bases, leaving 5 bases not matched to a gene. This CDR3 is 14 amino acids long. Germline V gene lookup returns CDR1 KGHSH and CDR2 LQKENI. The CDR3 loop reads CASSPGQGAYEQYF. The CDR3 DNA reads as TGTGCCAGCTCTCCGGGACAGGGAGCCTACGAGCAGTACTTC.

This clone was recorded a few times. This chain links TRBV30 with TRBJ1-4; 8 bases are a match to TRBD1. This CDR3 has 14 amino acids. Per germline, CDR1 GTSNPN and CDR2 SVGIG (reference sequence). V lost 0 bases to trimming and J lost 5 bases; unmatched junction nucleotides: 2. As DNA, the CDR3 is TGTGCCTGGAGTGTACGACAGGGGAATGAAAAACTGTTTTTT. It specifies CAWSVRQGNEKLFF.

The chain carries TRBV27 and TRBJ1-4; 11 bases agree with TRBD1. Germline CDR1 reads MNHEY; CDR2 reads SMNVEV (reference sequence). The V gene end was trimmed by 3 bases and the J gene end by 7 bases; junction bases not matched to a gene: 7. CDR3 length equals 16 residues. The CDR3 loop reads CASSFQGQGEAEKLFF. For the CDR3, the DNA is TGTGCCAGCAGTTTCCAGGGACAGGGGGAAGCTGAAAAACTGTTTTTT.

This clone has a handful of counts. V gene TRBV5-1 combines with J gene TRBJ1-2; D is perhaps TRBD1 (6 bases). Germline CDR1 reads SGHRS; CDR2 reads YFSETQ. Deletions cut 8 bases from V and 6 bases from J, with 20 bases between. The CDR3 consists of 14 residues. Here the CDR3 DNA reads TGCGCCAGTGGATCCCAGGGGCCCTCCAATGGCTACACCTTC. Amino acids: CASGSQGPSNGYTF.

This clone was seen a single time. Other DNA sequences of this sample code for an identical CDR3. This sequence joins TRBV2 and TRBJ1-3; D unclear. The CDR3 runs 12 residues. Trimming removed 0 bases at V and 7 bases at J, with 4 bases between. Germline CDR1 reads SNHLY; CDR2 reads FYNNEI. The CDR3 nucleotides are TGTGCCAGCAGTGAAGCGGGGAACACCATATATTTT. It translates to CASSEAGNTIYF.

This chain connects TRBV6-6 to TRBJ1-3; D is ambiguous. Germline V gives CDR1 MNHNY, CDR2 SVGAGI (reference sequence). The CDR3 contains 14 residues. Trimming took 6 bases from V and 0 from J, leaving 9 bases between them. The DNA of the CDR3 is TGTGCCAGCAGCTTAAGCGCCTCTGGAAACACCATATATTTT. Residues: CASSLSASGNTIYF.

The chain combines TRBV28 with TRBJ2-7, with D tentatively TRBD1 (6 bases). This CDR3 spans 16 amino acids. Trimming removed 9 bases at V and 1 base at J, with 22 bases between. The germline V gene encodes CDR1 MDHEN and CDR2 SYDVKM. The CDR3 DNA reads TGTGCCAGTAATCCAATCTCGGGACATAAGTCCTACGAGCAGTACTTC. Residues: CASNPISGHKSYEQYF.

The chain has TRBV19 and TRBJ1-5; D might be TRBD1 (5 bases). Between the trimmed V and J ends, which lost 6 bases and 4 bases, there was a span of 19 bases. Per the germline V gene, CDR1 is LNHDA and CDR2 is SQIVND (reference sequence). The CDR3 totals 16 residues. In DNA form, the CDR3 reads TGTGCCAGTAGAGAGACGGACAACAGGCGAAATCAGCCCCAGCATTTT. The encoded protein is CASRETDNRRNQPQHF.

As regards this clone: The identical CDR3 is also encoded by other nucleotide sequences in the sample. The chain is built from TRBV5-1 and TRBJ2-5; the D is unclear. Germline assignment: CDR1 SGHRS and CDR2 YFSETQ. This CDR3 has 14 residues. With 0 bases removed from V and 2 bases from J, the gap between germline ends came to 8 bases. CDR3 loop: CASSLVTAQETQYF. CDR3 DNA sequence: TGCGCCAGCAGCTTGGTAACAGCGCAAGAGACCCAGTACTTC.